This T cell receptor beta chain was sequenced in a study of T cells after yellow fever vaccination (dated by TCRdb to the late 2010s). As for the study more broadly: Libraries from fractions with low cell numbers were prepared with the SMART-Seq v4 Ultra Low Input RNA kit. To follow T-cell clones before and after both primary and booster YFV17D yellow fever vaccination, bulk TCR alpha and beta repertoires underwent longitudinal sequencing. Two healthy male donors, one aged 18 to 29 and one aged 30 to 39 years, made up the cohort. Blood samples were taken at several timepoints before and after primary and secondary immunization, and bulk PBMC replicates and cell subsets were isolated. What the study reported, not specific to this receptor: Most clones expanded after primary vaccination (almost 97% of CD4 and around 88% of CD8) were re-detected after the booster, suggesting that broad memory maintenance occurred. Compared with the primary T-cell response, the secondary T-cell response was faster but weaker, reaching its peak on day 5 rather than on day 15. Because abundant contaminating clonotypes from the bulk population could be contained in FACS-sorted repertoires, computational filtering was required. A small fraction of clonotypes appeared in both the CD4 and CD8 compartments, likely as a result of convergent recombination. Only a couple of donors were included in the study, so the extent to which the findings can be generalized is limited.

About this clonotype itself: No antigen is known for it. No base-level quality is on record; no much larger clone is a single base apart.

From the cysteine through the phenylalanine, the CDR3 covers 15 amino acids. Of the read, only the CDR3 DNA is kept; its 45 bases are in frame from base 1. The germline V gene gives CDR1 as MDHEN and CDR2 as SYDVKM. Relative to germline, V is missing 3 bases and J is missing 8 bases, with 7 bases of the junction outside any gene match. Sequencing was performed on an Illumina NovaSeq 6000. TCR cDNA was made using 5'RACE template switching, a step that added a universal primer site and unique molecular identifiers. cDNA synthesis was primed from both the TCR alpha and TCR beta constant segments. Two PCR steps were used to amplify libraries, with sample barcodes and sequencing adapters being added in the second step. Sequencing of libraries was done on Illumina HiSeq 2500 (2x100 bp) or NovaSeq (2x150 bp). As for how the authors treated the data: Demultiplexing of reads and collapsing into UMI consensus sequences were performed with MIGEC, and V(D)J alignment was carried out with MiXCR. Vaccine-responding clonotypes were defined with edgeR using replicate PBMC samples, requiring FDR below 0.01 and a log2 fold change above 5 up to day 15. Bulk clonotypes were assigned CD4 or CD8 identity according to which sequenced CD4 or CD8 repertoire held them at higher abundance. TCRdb trimmed public reads at Q25 via fastp, called clones via MiXCR and kept in-frame beta chains. CDR3 protein duplicates are merged, each entry listing the most common genes and DNA. These V and J calls are TCRdb output, not the study's own analysis. The sample yields about 340,000 distinct CDR3 sequences; about an eighth were counted once. The biggest ten clones account for 3.2% of the sample.

This specimen's treatment or condition label, per the study, means: live attenuated yellow fever vaccine strain. A standard Ficoll-Paque protocol was used to isolate PBMCs from peripheral blood. CD4 and CD8 T-cell fractions were isolated with Dynabeads CD4 and CD8 positive selection kits. RNA was extracted with TriZol from bulk PBMCs, CD4 and CD8 fractions, and dextramer-positive and dextramer-negative fractions. The sample was CD4+ T cells sorted from PBMCs, taken 15 days after the yellow fever booster vaccination. The rearrangement joined TRBV28 to TRBJ1-6, with TRBD1 matching 7 junction bases. The TCR originated in a man between 18 and 35 years old who received the YFV17D yellow fever vaccine. The DNA is as follows: TGTGCCAGCAGTTTCCCCGGACAGGTAGATTCACCCCTCCACTTT. It translates as CASSFPGQVDSPLHF.